Included here is one T cell receptor (beta chain) sequence, with context. Original handling: Amplification of reference gene primers was used by the study to estimate nucleated cell counts. This table comes from immunoSEQ multiplex PCR, and its TCRdb copy is limited to in-frame clones, with some not included. D and trimming were read from the DNA, whereas the V and J calls and clone size are those reported in that table. This sample yields roughly 100,000 clones, of which 92% are seen a single time; more than 1.5% belongs to the top ten. Trimming took 1 base from V and 3 from J, leaving 10 bases between them. Germline V gene data show CDR1 as LGHDT and CDR2 as YNNKEL (reference sequence). The CDR3 has 15 amino acids. This sample stems from a study of blood T cell repertoires in COVID-19. At the level of the study: PBMCs, B-cell-depleted T cells, or T cells provided the cDNA or gDNA that made up the material.

The chain carries TRBV3-1 (or the pseudogene TRBV3-2) and TRBJ1-3, with D possibly matching TRBD1 (5 bases). Input material: peripheral blood. The sequence was collected from a woman aged 50 to 60 with COVID-19, enrolled during active disease. CDR3 bases: TGTGCCAGCAGCCAAGTAGGGGTAGTTGGAAACACCATATATTTT. Translating it yields CASSQVGVVGNTIYF.